The T cell receptor (beta chain) under discussion was sequenced for a study of shared clonotypes between healthy human individuals. Study information: A couple of women and three men aged 18 to 49 served as donors.

V lost 4 bases and J 7 bases, leaving 12 bases between the germline ends. Germline loops: CDR1 SGHRS, CDR2 YFSETQ. This CDR3 spans 14 amino acids. Assay runs were performed at deep level. Each unsorted PBMC replicate got 300 ng genomic DNA, some 31,000 genomes. Sequencing was performed with immunoSEQ multiplex PCR; in TCRdb, only in-frame clones are kept and a portion is missing. The sample lists about half a million clones; around 79% were seen once. Samples left unsorted employed tens of millions of PBMCs for genomic DNA. The sequence derives from a woman between 40 and 55 years old in good health. Some clones in this sample may be carry-over from other donors' samples. The chain has TRBV5-1 and TRBJ1-6; D may be TRBD1 (6 bases). Input material: PBMCs. CDR3 in amino acids: CASSIRDKNSPLHF. In DNA, the CDR3 is TGCGCCAGCAGCATCCGGGACAAGAATTCACCCCTCCACTTT.